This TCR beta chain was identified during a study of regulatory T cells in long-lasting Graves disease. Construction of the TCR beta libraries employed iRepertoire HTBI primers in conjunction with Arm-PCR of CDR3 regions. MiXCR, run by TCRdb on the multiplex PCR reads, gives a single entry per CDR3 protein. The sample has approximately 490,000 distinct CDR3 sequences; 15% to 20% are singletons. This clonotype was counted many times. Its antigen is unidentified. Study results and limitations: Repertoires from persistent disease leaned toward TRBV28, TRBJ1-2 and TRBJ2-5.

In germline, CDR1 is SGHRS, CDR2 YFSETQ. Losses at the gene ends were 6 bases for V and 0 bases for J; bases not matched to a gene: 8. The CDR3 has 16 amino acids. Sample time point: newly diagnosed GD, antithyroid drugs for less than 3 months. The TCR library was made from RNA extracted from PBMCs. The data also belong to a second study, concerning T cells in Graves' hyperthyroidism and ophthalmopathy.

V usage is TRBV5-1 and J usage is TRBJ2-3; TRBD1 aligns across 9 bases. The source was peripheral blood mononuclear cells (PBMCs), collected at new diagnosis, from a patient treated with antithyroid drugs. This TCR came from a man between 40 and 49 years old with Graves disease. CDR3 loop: CASTKTGGFSTDTQYF. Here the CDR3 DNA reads TGCGCCAGCACCAAAACAGGGGGCTTCAGCACAGATACGCAGTATTTT.